The 30 T cell receptor beta chains presented below share a single source sample, sequenced in a study of T cell responses to AZD1222 COVID-19 vaccine (TCRdb year 2021). Libraries were built with the immunoSEQ multiplex PCR assay. In TCRdb, the immuneACCESS table is reduced to in-frame sequences with V and J assigned. These tables do not hold every clone; where another copy was compared, an unresolved V gene accounts for under half, and the others remain unexplained. Here the sample has roughly 110,000 clones; approximately 88% occur a single time. About 6.6% of the sample belongs to the ten largest clones. This sample's time point label indicates: baseline before first vaccination. The specimen comprised peripheral blood, sampled on day 0 of AZD1222 vaccination. The receptors were sampled from an adult in good health.

The rearrangement links TRBV5-1 to TRBJ2-2, with TRBD2 as a possible D gene (6 bases). CDR1 is SGHRS, CDR2 YFSETQ, per germline. The CDR3 has 15 residues. V lost 4 bases to trimming and J lost 0 bases, with 10 bases between them. The CDR3 bases are TGCGCCAGCAGCCGCCTAGCGCCGAACACCGGGGAGCTGTTTTTT. Protein sequence: CASSRLAPNTGELFF.

The gene calls are TRBV23-1 and TRBJ1-5; weak D call: TRBD1 (6 bases). TRBV23-1 is placed among ORFs of uncertain function. Trimming cost V 2 bases and J 0 bases, with 20 bases left between them. The CDR3 loop spans 19 amino acids. CDR3 in DNA: TGCGCCAGCAGTCAACTACGGGGACACCTCCCAGATAGCAATCAGCCCCAGCATTTT. It encodes CASSQLRGHLPDSNQPQHF.

The chain employs TRBV4-2 and TRBJ2-7, with no clear D. The CDR3 sequence is 15 residues long. Trimming removed 2 bases from V and 2 bases from J, with 13 bases in between. The germline gives CDR1 LGHNA, CDR2 YNFKEQ. The CDR3 region is CASSQIGVETYEQYF. The CDR3 DNA sequence: TGTGCCAGCAGCCAAATAGGCGTTGAGACCTACGAGCAGTACTTC.

V usage is TRBV24-1 and J usage is TRBJ1-5; TRBD1 aligns across 8 bases. V lost 5 bases to trimming and J lost 6 bases; unmatched junction nucleotides: 8. The CDR3 has 15 amino acids. CDR1 and CDR2 from the germline V gene are KGHDR and SFDVKD. The CDR3 nucleotides read TGTGCCACCAGTGGCGGGACAGGACCCACTCAGCCCCAGCATTTT. Protein product: CATSGGTGPTQPQHF.

The V gene is TRBV4-2, the J gene TRBJ2-1; 7 bases line up with TRBD2. Trimming removed 3 bases from V and 8 bases from J; junction bases left unmatched: 4. The CDR3 totals 13 residues. Per germline, CDR1 LGHNA and CDR2 YNFKEQ. Here the CDR3 reads CASSQGGWDEQFF. In DNA form, the CDR3 reads TGTGCCAGCAGCCAGGGAGGGTGGGATGAGCAGTTCTTC.

The chain joins TRBV27 to TRBJ2-7; 8 bases map to TRBD2. The CDR3 sequence is 16 residues long. Germline V gives CDR1 MNHEY, CDR2 SMNVEV (reference sequence). After removal of 10 bases from V and 12 bases from J, the junction contained 26 bases not matched to a gene. CDR3 sequence reads: CATSERGSLAGYSRYF. The CDR3 coding sequence is TGTGCCACATCCGAAAGAGGTAGTCTAGCGGGCTATAGTCGGTACTTC.

The rearrangement links TRBV29-1 to TRBJ1-2; 7 bases align to TRBD1. V was pared by 4 bases and J by 7 bases, with 3 bases of the junction left unmatched. CDR1 and CDR2 from the germline V gene are SQVTM and ANQGSEA. CDR3 length: 11 residues. CDR3 sequence (DNA): TGCAGCGTTGGGGCAGGGGGTGGCTACACCTTC. Translation: CSVGAGGGYTF.

This clone is a singleton in its sample. The gene calls are TRBV5-1 and TRBJ2-7; the match to TRBD2 covers 9 bases. Looked up from germline, CDR1 is SGHRS and CDR2 is YFSETQ. There are 14 residues in the CDR3. V shed 0 bases and J 7 bases; nucleotides not matched to a gene: 5. In nucleotides, the CDR3 is TGCGCCAGCAGCTTGGTGCGTCTAGCGGGGGAGCAGTACTTC. Its translation: CASSLVRLAGEQYF.

The CDR3 reads CASSSHRQGTGGNTIYF. As DNA, the CDR3 is TGTGCCAGCAGCTCGCACAGGCAGGGTACTGGAGGAAACACCATATATTTT. The rearrangement links TRBV11-2 to TRBJ1-3; tentatively, D is TRBD1 (5 bases). Germline values: CDR1 SGHAT, CDR2 FQNNGV. This CDR3 spans 17 amino acids. Trimming pared 4 bases from V and 4 bases from J, leaving 20 bases between.

This chain uses TRBV5-4 with TRBJ1-2; weak D call: TRBD1 (6 bases). This CDR3 has 15 residues. Trimming left V 0 bases short and J 5 bases short, with 14 bases between. Germline V CDR1 and CDR2: SGHNT, YYREEE (reference sequence). DNA of the CDR3: TGTGCCAGCAGCTTGGATTGGGGGGCGGATTATGGCTACACCTTC. Protein product: CASSLDWGADYGYTF.

This clone was counted once. The J gene is TRBJ2-2, the V gene TRBV5-6; D ambiguous. This CDR3 has 14 amino acids. The germline V gene has CDR1 SGHDT and CDR2 YYEEEE. The V end was cut by 0 bases, the J end by 0 bases, with 3 bases between. CDR3 DNA sequence: TGTGCCAGCAGCTTGGTTACGAACACCGGGGAGCTGTTTTTT. Protein: CASSLVTNTGELFF.

Of note for this clone: Other DNA sequences from this sample encode an identical CDR3 as well. The CDR3 bases are TGCAGTGCTAGTAAAGAGACCCAGTACTTC. It is translated as CSASKETQYF. This rearrangement joins TRBV20-1 to TRBJ2-5; D is unresolved. This CDR3 comprises 10 residues. Looked up from germline, CDR1 is DFQATT and CDR2 is SNEGSKA (reference sequence). Trimming removed 3 bases at V and 3 bases at J, with 2 bases between.

The V call is TRBV24-1, the J call TRBJ1-4, with D possibly matching TRBD1 (6 bases). The CDR3 runs to 15 residues. Germline V gene lookup returns CDR1 KGHDR and CDR2 SFDVKD. The V gene lost 5 bases and the J gene lost 3 bases, with 12 bases spanning the gap. CDR3 region: CATSAAGAANEKLFF. In nucleotides, the CDR3 is TGTGCCACCAGTGCCGCAGGGGCGGCTAATGAAAAACTGTTTTTT.

In this sample, this clone turned up once. This rearrangement joins TRBV9 to TRBJ2-7; perhaps D is TRBD1 or TRBD2 (5 bases each). CDR3 length: 14 residues. Between the trimmed V and J ends, which lost 3 bases and 5 bases, there was a span of 15 bases. Germline assignment: CDR1 SGDLS and CDR2 YYNGEE. The CDR3 DNA follows: TGTGCCAGCAGCGCAGGGACGGGACGAGACGAGCAGTACTTC. Its protein product is CASSAGTGRDEQYF.

The chain has TRBV28 and TRBJ1-1; D remains unclear. CDR1 is MDHEN and CDR2 is SYDVKM in the germline V gene. The germline V and J ends were trimmed by 10 bases and 0 bases, with 12 bases remaining between them. The CDR3 runs 13 residues. The CDR3 nucleotides read TGTGCCACCACGGTGAAAATGAACACTGAAGCTTTCTTT. The encoded protein is CATTVKMNTEAFF.

The CDR3 nucleotides read TGTGCCAGCTCACCGGGACAGGGGAACACCGGGGAGCTGTTTTTT. Translation gives CASSPGQGNTGELFF. The chain employs TRBV18 and TRBJ2-2; TRBD1 matches at 9 bases. V dropped 3 bases and J dropped 1; count of bases not matched to a gene: 0. There are 15 residues in the CDR3. Germline CDR1 KGHSH, CDR2 LQKENI. Full variable domain (rest looked up from reference TRBV18 and TRBJ2-2): NAGVMQNPRHLVRRRGQEARLRCSPMKGHSHVYWYRQLPEEGLKFMVYLQKENIIDESGMPKERFSAEFPKEGPSILRIQQVVRGDSAAYFCASSPGQGNTGELFFGEGSRLTVL.

This chain links TRBV25-1 with TRBJ2-7; TRBD1 is a possible D gene (6 bases). Germline V gene data show CDR1 as MGHDK and CDR2 as SYGVNS. Trimming shortened V by 7 bases and J by 4 bases, and 11 bases separated the two germline ends. This CDR3 comprises 12 residues. CDR3 in DNA: TGTGCCAGCAAACAGGGCTGGTACGAGCAGTACTTC. It is translated as CASKQGWYEQYF.

The J gene is TRBJ2-2, the V gene TRBV18; TRBD2 agrees at 14 bases. The length of the CDR3 is 17 residues. V lost 5 bases, J lost 4 bases, and 6 bases stayed unmatched. Germline V gene sequence: CDR1 KGHSH, CDR2 LQKENI. The CDR3 DNA sequence: TGTGCCAGCTCAACATCGACTAGCGGGAGGGGCACCGGGGAGCTGTTTTTT. Translation: CASSTSTSGRGTGELFF.

The rearrangement uses TRBV11-2 and TRBJ2-3; no definite D call. The germline V and J ends were trimmed by 5 bases and 4 bases, with 7 bases remaining between them. CDR3 length: 12 residues. Germline V lookup: CDR1 SGHAT, CDR2 FQNNGV. The DNA of the CDR3 is TGTGCCAGCAGCCATCGACCAGATACGCAGTATTTT. Translation: CASSHRPDTQYF. The whole variable domain, remainder taken from reference TRBV11-2 and TRBJ2-3, is EAGVAQSPRYKIIEKRQSVAFWCNPISGHATLYWYQQILGQGPKLLIQFQNNGVVDDSQLPKDRFSAERLKGVDSTLKIQPAKLEDSAVYLCASSHRPDTQYFGPGTRLTVL.

The CDR3 loop reads CASSTGEGQGGKNYGYTF. CDR3 in DNA: TGTGCCAGCAGTACTGGGGAAGGACAGGGCGGTAAGAACTATGGCTACACCTTC. V and J are TRBV28 and TRBJ1-2; 8 positions match TRBD1. The V and J ends lost 5 bases and 2 bases, in that order; junction bases with no gene match: 16. The CDR3 loop spans 18 amino acids. The germline V gene encodes CDR1 MDHEN and CDR2 SYDVKM.

This clone was recorded once. V usage is TRBV18 and J usage is TRBJ1-1, with D possibly being TRBD1 (5 bases). The CDR3 spans 13 residues. Germline-derived CDR1 and CDR2 are KGHSH and LQKENI. Trimming took off 6 bases at V and 6 bases at J, with 14 bases between the two ends. In nucleotides, the CDR3 is TGTGCCAGCTCCGCCAGGGAGGTCCCTGAAGCTTTCTTT. It codes for CASSAREVPEAFF.

This rearrangement joins TRBV18 to TRBJ2-7; unclear D gene. CDR1 KGHSH and CDR2 LQKENI come from the germline V gene. Trimming removed 6 bases at V and 7 bases at J, with 16 bases between. The CDR3 is made up of 13 amino acids. The CDR3 coding sequence is TGTGCCAGCTCGCGAAAAGGGCCGGAGGAGCAGTACTTC. Amino acid sequence: CASSRKGPEEQYF.

The chain couples TRBV20-1 to TRBJ2-7; 7 nucleotides align to TRBD1. V trimming: 3 bases; J trimming: 4 bases; junction bases outside the gene matches: 0. The CDR3 contains 11 residues. CDR1 and CDR2 from the germline V gene are DFQATT and SNEGSKA (reference sequence). The CDR3 DNA reads as TGCAGTGCTAGGGGACAGTACGAGCAGTACTTC. This codes for CSARGQYEQYF.

This chain links TRBV5-1 with TRBJ2-1; TRBD2 matches 9 bases. Losses at the gene ends were 4 bases for V and 9 bases for J; bases not matched to a gene: 14. CDR3 size: 16 residues. The germline V gene has CDR1 SGHRS and CDR2 YFSETQ. The CDR3 sequence is CASSPESVAGVGEQFF. Written as DNA, the CDR3 is TGCGCCAGCAGCCCGGAGAGCGTAGCGGGAGTGGGTGAGCAGTTCTTC.

This sequence joins TRBV5-5 and TRBJ1-5; D is unresolved. Germline CDR1 SGHKS, CDR2 YYEKEE (reference sequence). The germline V and J ends were trimmed by 0 bases and 6 bases, with 7 bases remaining between them. The CDR3 runs to 13 residues. CDR3 amino acids: CASSLEWGQPQHF. CDR3 DNA: TGTGCCAGCAGCTTGGAATGGGGTCAGCCCCAGCATTTT. The full variable domain, with the rest looked up from reference TRBV5-5 and TRBJ1-5, is DAGVTQSPTHLIKTRGQQVTLRCSPISGHKSVSWYQQVLGQGPQFIFQYYEKEERGRGNFPDRFSARQFPNYSSELNVNALLLGDSALYLCASSLEWGQPQHFGDGTRLSIL.

The chain links TRBV4-1 to TRBJ1-2; maybe TRBD1 (5 bases). The length of the CDR3 is 17 residues. CDR1 and CDR2 from the germline V gene are MGHRA and YSYEKL. Trimming left V 3 bases short and J 2 bases short, with 19 bases between. CDR3 region: CASSQAGIGGGNYGYTF. In DNA, the CDR3 is TGCGCCAGCAGCCAGGCTGGGATCGGGGGAGGCAACTATGGCTACACCTTC.

The chain couples TRBV7-2 to TRBJ2-2; a possible D gene is TRBD2 (6 bases). V was cut by 0 bases and J by 1 base, with 6 bases left in between. The CDR3 spans 15 residues. The germline V gene has CDR1 SGHTA and CDR2 FQGNSA. The CDR3 DNA sequence: TGTGCCAGCAGCTTAGCGGGAGGGAACACCGGGGAGCTGTTTTTT. The encoded protein is CASSLAGGNTGELFF.

The sample holds a few counts of this clone. The chain employs TRBV6-5 and TRBJ2-2; D might be TRBD1 or TRBD2, each matching 5 bases. Between the trimmed V and J ends, which lost 6 bases and 2 bases, there was a span of 7 bases. Germline V gene lookup returns CDR1 MNHEY and CDR2 SVGAGI. CDR3 length: 13 residues. CDR3 residues: CASRRDNTGELFF. In DNA, the CDR3 is TGTGCCAGCAGGAGGGACAACACCGGGGAGCTGTTTTTT.

V and J are TRBV6-5 and TRBJ2-5; D might be TRBD1 (6 bases). The V gene lost 4 bases and the J gene lost 5 bases, with 14 bases spanning the gap. The CDR3 spans 14 residues. Germline V lookup: CDR1 MNHEY, CDR2 SVGAGI. The CDR3 reads CASSFAGAQETQYF. DNA of the CDR3: TGTGCCAGCAGTTTTGCAGGGGCCCAGGAGACCCAGTACTTC.

This chain uses TRBV7-3 with TRBJ2-3, with D unclear. The germline V gene has CDR1 SGHTA and CDR2 FQGTGA. This CDR3 is 12 amino acids long. V dropped 1 base and J dropped 6 bases, with 5 bases sitting between them. CDR3 nucleotides: TGTGCCAGCAGCTTAAATGTTGATACGCAGTATTTT. It specifies CASSLNVDTQYF.